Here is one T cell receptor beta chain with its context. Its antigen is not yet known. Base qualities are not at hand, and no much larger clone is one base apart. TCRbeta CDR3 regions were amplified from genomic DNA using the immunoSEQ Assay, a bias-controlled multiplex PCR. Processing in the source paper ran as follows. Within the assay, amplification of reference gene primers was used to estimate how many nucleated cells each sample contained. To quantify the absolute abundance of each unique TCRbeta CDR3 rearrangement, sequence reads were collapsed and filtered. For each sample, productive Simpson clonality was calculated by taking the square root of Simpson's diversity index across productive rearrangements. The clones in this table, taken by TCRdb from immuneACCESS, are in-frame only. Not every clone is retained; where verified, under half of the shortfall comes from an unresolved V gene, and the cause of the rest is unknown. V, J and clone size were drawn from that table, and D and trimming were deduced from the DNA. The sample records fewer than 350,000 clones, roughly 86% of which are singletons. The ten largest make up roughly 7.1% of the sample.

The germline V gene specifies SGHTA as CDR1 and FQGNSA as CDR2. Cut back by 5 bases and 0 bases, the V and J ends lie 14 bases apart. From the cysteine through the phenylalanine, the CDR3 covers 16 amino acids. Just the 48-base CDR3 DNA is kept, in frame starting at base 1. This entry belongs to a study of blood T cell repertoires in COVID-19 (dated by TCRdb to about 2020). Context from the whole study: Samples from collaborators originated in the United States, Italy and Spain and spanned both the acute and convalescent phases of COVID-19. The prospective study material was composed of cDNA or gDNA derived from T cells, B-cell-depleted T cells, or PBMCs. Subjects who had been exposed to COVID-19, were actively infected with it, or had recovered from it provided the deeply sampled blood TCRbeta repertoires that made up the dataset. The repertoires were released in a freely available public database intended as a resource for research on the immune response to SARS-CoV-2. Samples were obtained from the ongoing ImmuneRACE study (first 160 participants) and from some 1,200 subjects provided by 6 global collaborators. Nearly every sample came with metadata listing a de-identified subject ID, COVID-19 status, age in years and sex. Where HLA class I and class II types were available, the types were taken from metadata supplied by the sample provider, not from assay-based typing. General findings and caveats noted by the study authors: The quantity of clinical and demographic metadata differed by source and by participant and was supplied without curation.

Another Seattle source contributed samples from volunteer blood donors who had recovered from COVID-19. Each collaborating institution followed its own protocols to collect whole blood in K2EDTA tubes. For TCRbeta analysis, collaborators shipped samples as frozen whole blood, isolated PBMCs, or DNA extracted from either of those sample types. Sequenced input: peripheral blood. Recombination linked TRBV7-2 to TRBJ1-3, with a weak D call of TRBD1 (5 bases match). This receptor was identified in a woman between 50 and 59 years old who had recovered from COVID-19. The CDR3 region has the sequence CASSPRAPNSGNTIYF. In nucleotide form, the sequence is TGTGCCAGCAGCCCCAGGGCTCCGAACTCTGGAAACACCATATATTTT.